Sequencing of this TCR beta chain was carried out in a study of T cells in Graves' hyperthyroidism and ophthalmopathy. The investigators amplified TCR beta CDR3 regions from RNA transcripts. Carried out on the TCR CDR3, a first-round RT-PCR used the HTBI primer set. TCRdb independently ran MiXCR on the multiplex PCR reads; one entry per CDR3 protein. In the table there are under 400,000 distinct CDR3 sequences, about 12% of which are singletons. The length of the CDR3 is 12 residues. After removal of 5 bases from V and 6 bases from J, the junction contained 2 bases not matched to a gene. Germline CDR1 and CDR2: LGHDT and YNNKEL (reference sequence).

The sequencing input was blood. This clonotype was sampled from a young woman with Graves' hyperthyroidism. V usage is TRBV3-1 and J usage is TRBJ1-1; 8 bases fit TRBD1. CDR3 in amino acids: CASSRTGSEAFF. DNA of the CDR3: TGTGCCAGCAGCAGGACAGGGTCTGAAGCTTTCTTT.